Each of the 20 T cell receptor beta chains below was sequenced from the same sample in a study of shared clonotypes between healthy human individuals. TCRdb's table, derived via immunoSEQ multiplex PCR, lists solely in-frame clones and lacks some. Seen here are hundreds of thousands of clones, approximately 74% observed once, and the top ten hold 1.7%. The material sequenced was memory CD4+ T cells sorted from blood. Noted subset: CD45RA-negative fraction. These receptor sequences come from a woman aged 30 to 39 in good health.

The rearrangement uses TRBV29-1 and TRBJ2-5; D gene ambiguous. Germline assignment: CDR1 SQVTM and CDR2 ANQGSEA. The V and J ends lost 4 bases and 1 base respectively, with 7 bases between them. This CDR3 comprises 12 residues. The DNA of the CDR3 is TGCAGCGTTGCCAAGTCCCAAGAGACCCAGTACTTC. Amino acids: CSVAKSQETQYF.

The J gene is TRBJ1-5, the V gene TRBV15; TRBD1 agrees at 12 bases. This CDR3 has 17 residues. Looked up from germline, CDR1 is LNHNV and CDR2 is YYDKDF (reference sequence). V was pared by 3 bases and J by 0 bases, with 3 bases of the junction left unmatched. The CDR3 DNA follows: TGTGCCACCAGCAGGGGGACAGGGGGCGATAGCAATCAGCCCCAGCATTTT. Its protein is CATSRGTGGDSNQPQHF.

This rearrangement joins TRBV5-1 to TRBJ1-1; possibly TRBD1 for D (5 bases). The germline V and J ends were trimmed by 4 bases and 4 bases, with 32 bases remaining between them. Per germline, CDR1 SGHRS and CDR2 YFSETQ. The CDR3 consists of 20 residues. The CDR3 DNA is TGCGCCAGCAGCCCGATGCGTTCCAGTTGGGACTCTACACAAAGCACTGAAGCTTTCTTT. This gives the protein CASSPMRSSWDSTQSTEAFF.

CDR3 bases: TGTGCCATCAGTGATTCGGGAGGGGATAACTATGGCTACACCTTC. Protein sequence: CAISDSGGDNYGYTF. The chain links TRBV10-3 to TRBJ1-2; a possible D gene is TRBD1 (5 bases). This CDR3 is built from 15 residues. The germline V and J ends were trimmed by 3 bases and 1 base, with 12 bases remaining between them. Germline CDR1 ENHRY, CDR2 SYGVKD.

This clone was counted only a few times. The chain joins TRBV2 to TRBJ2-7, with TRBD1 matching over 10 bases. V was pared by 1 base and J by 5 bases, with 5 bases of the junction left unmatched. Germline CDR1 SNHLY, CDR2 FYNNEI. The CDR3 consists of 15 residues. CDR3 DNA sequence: TGTGCCAGCAGTGAAGGGGGACAGGGGTACAACGAGCAGTACTTC. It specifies CASSEGGQGYNEQYF.

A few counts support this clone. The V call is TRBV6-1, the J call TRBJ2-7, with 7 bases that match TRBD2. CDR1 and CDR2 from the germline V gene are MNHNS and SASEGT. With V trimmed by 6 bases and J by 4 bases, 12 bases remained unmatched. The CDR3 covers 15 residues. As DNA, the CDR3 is TGTGCCAGCAGACCCGGGGAGGGGAGCGGTTACGAGCAGTACTTC. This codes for CASRPGEGSGYEQYF.

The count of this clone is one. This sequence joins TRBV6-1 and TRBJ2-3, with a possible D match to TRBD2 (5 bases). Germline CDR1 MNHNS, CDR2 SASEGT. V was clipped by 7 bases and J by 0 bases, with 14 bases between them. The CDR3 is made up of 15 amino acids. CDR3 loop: CASIYVAMSTDTQYF. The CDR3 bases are TGTGCCAGCATATACGTAGCGATGAGCACAGATACGCAGTATTTT.

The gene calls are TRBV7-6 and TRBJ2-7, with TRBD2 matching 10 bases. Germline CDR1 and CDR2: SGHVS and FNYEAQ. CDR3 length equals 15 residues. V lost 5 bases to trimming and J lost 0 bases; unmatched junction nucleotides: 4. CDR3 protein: CASSPGTSVSYEQYF. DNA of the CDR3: TGTGCCAGCAGCCCCGGGACTAGCGTCTCCTACGAGCAGTACTTC.

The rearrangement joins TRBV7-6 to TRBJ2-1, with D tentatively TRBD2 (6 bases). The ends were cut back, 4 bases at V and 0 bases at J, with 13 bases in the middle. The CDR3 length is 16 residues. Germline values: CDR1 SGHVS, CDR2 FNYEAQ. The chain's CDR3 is CASSYSGGSSYNEQFF. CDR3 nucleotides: TGTGCCAGCAGCTATTCTGGGGGGAGCTCCTACAATGAGCAGTTCTTC.

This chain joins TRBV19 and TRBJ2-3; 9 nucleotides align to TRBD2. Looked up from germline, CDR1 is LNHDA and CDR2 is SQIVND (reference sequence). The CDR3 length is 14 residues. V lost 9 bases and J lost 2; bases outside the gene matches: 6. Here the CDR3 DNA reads TGTGCCAGCGGACTAGCGCACAACACAGATACGCAGTATTTT. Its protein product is CASGLAHNTDTQYF.

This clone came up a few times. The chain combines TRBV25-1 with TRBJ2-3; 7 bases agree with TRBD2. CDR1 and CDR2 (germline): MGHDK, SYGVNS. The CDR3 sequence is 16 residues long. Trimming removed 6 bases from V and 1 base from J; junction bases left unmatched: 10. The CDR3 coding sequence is TGTGCCAGCAGCGACCCCGGGGGGTCCGGCACAGATACGCAGTATTTT. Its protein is CASSDPGGSGTDTQYF.

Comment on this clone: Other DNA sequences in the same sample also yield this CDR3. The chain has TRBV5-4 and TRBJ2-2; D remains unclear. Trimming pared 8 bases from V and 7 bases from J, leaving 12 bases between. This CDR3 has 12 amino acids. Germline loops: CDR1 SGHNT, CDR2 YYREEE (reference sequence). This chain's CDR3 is CASRELGGELFF. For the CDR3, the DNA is TGTGCCAGTAGGGAACTTGGCGGGGAGCTGTTTTTT. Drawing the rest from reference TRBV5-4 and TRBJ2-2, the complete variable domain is ETGVTQSPTHLIKTRGQQVTLRCSSQSGHNTVSWYQQALGQGPQFIFQYYREEENGRGNFPPRFSGLQFPNYSSELNVNALELDDSALYLCASRELGGELFFGEGSRLTVL.

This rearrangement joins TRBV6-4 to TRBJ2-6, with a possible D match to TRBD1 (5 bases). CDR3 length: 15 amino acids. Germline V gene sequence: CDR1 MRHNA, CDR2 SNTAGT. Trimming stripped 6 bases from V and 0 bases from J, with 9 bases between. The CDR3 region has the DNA TGTGCCAGCAGCCTAGACAGCTCTGGGGCCAACGTCCTGACTTTC. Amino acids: CASSLDSSGANVLTF.

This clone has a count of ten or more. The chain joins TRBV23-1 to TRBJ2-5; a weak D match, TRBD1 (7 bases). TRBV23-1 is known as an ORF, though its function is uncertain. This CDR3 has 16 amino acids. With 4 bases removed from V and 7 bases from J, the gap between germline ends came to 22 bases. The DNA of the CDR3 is TGCGCCAGCAGTCGGGGGGACAGCCTGAAAAGGGGGACCCAGTACTTC. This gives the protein CASSRGDSLKRGTQYF.

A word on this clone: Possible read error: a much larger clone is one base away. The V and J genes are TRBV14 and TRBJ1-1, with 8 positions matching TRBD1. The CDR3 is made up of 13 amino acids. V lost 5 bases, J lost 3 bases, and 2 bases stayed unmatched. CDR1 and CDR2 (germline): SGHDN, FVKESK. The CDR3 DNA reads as TGTGCCAGCAGCACACAGGGGGACACTGAAGCTTTCTTT. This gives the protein CASSTQGDTEAFF.

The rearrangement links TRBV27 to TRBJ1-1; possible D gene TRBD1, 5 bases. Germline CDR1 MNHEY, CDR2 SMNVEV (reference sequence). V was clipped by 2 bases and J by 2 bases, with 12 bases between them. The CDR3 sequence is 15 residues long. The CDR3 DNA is TGTGCCAGCAGTTTAAGTTGGGGGAGCAACACTGAAGCTTTCTTT. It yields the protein CASSLSWGSNTEAFF.

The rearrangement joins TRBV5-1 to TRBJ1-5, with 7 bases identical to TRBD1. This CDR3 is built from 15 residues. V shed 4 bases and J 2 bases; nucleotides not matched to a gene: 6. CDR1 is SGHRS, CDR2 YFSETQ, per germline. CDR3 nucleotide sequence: TGCGCCAGCAGCCTCCAGGGGGAAGGCAATCAGCCCCAGCATTTT. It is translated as CASSLQGEGNQPQHF.

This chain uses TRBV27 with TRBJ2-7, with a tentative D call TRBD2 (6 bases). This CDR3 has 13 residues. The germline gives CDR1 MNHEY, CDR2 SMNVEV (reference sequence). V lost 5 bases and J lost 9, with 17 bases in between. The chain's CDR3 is CASSAGTAERQYF. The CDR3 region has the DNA TGTGCCAGCAGTGCCGGGACTGCCGAGCGGCAGTACTTC.

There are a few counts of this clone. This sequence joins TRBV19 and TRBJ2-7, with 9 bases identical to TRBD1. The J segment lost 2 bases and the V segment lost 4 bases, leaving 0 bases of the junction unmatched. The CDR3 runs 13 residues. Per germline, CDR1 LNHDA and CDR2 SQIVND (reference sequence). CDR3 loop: CASSRTGAYEQYF. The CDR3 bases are TGTGCCAGTAGTAGGACAGGGGCCTACGAGCAGTACTTC.

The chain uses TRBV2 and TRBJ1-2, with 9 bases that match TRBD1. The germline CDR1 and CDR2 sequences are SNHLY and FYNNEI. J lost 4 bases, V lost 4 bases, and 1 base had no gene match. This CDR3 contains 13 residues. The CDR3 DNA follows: TGTGCCAGCAGTGGGACAGGGGTCTATGGCTACACCTTC. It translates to CASSGTGVYGYTF.